This T cell receptor beta chain was identified in a study of spatial heterogeneity in lung cancer. Background on the study: In raw reads, more than nine appearances on average were recorded for each unique TCR and UMI combination.

Individual TCR cDNA molecules each bore their own unique molecular identifier. In TCRdb, the 5' RACE reads were re-called with MiXCR into one record per CDR3 protein. The sample lists 6,500 to 8,500 distinct CDR3 sequences; less than 3.5% were seen once. Study-wide points: Tumors with more nonsynonymous mutations had more expanded intratumoral alpha and beta TCRs.

The germline gives CDR1 SGHTA, CDR2 FQGNSA. The CDR3 runs 13 residues. With 5 bases removed from V and 5 bases from J, the gap between germline ends came to 12 bases. In this sample, this clonotype turned up many times. Its cognate antigen is unknown. Documented time point: sample taken at primary tumor resection. The donors were about 72 patients with non-small cell lung cancer that was early-stage and untreated. Unsorted whole RNA of tumor, nontumor lung or frozen PBMC was sequenced. This chain joins TRBV7-2 and TRBJ2-5; no clear D gene. The receptor comes from a male donor with early-stage non-small cell lung cancer. Source: lung tumor tissue, taken at surgery. CDR3: CASSLQRRETQYF. The CDR3 nucleotides read TGTGCCAGCAGCCTACAACGCCGCGAGACCCAGTACTTC.